These T cell receptor beta chains were read from a single sample in a study of cytomegalovirus exposure and HLA in healthy donors. Measured with immunoSEQ multiplex PCR; TCRdb has only the in-frame clones, and not every one. This table holds about 120,000 clones, around 80% found once. The material sequenced was PBMCs. All receptors come from a man aged 18 to 29 in good health and CMV-seronegative. Each CDR3 is given with its conserved first and last residue. A D gene is named only where the DNA matches it firmly. The size of a clone is reported for some rows only, either as once, few or many, or as a class for expanded clones.

length,J,size,V,D,DNA,CDR3
15,TRBJ1-5,NA,TRBV19,TRBD1,TGTGCCAGTAGTATCCCCTCAGGGGGTAGTCAGCCCCAGCATTTT,CASSIPSGGSQPQHF
14,TRBJ1-5,NA,TRBV19,NA,TGTGCCAGTAGTATACTGGCAGTTGGTCAGCCCCAGCATTTT,CASSILAVGQPQHF
16,TRBJ2-1,NA,TRBV7-3,NA,TGTGCCAGCAGCTTTCTAGGGGGGGGGACTAACAATGAGCAGTTCTTC,CASSFLGGGTNNEQFF
13,TRBJ1-5,NA,TRBV5-1,NA,TGCGCCAGCAGCTCTCAGGGCGGTCAGCCCCAGCATTTT,CASSSQGGQPQHF
14,TRBJ2-7,NA,TRBV19,NA,TGTGCCAGTAGTACCCCGGACAAAACCTACGAGCAGTACTTC,CASSTPDKTYEQYF
15,TRBJ2-7,NA,TRBV19,NA,TGTGCCAGTAGTGGCCGGGATCCACGTCCAGACGAGCAGTACTTC,CASSGRDPRPDEQYF
16,TRBJ2-2,NA,TRBV30,TRBD2,TGTGCCTGGCTGGGGATAGCGGGAGATTACACCGGGGAGCTGTTTTTT,CAWLGIAGDYTGELFF
14,TRBJ2-5,NA,TRBV15,TRBD1,TGTGCCACCAGCTATGGGACAGCCCAAGAGACCCAGTACTTC,CATSYGTAQETQYF
15,TRBJ2-6,NA,TRBV6-1,TRBD2,TGTGCCAGCAGTCCCGGGGGGACTGGGGCCAACGTCCTGACTTTC,CASSPGGTGANVLTF
13,TRBJ1-1,NA,TRBV30,NA,TGTGCCTGGAGTGTACTAATGAACACTGAAGCTTTCTTT,CAWSVLMNTEAFF
16,TRBJ2-1,NA,TRBV11-2,TRBD2,TGTGCCAGCAGCTCGCTTAGCGGGGCGCAGCGGAATGAGCAGTTCTTC,CASSSLSGAQRNEQFF
14,TRBJ2-7,NA,TRBV27,NA,TGTGCCAGCAGCAGTATGTCAGGAACCTACGAGCAGTACTTC,CASSSMSGTYEQYF
16,TRBJ1-2,NA,TRBV5-1,TRBD1,TGCGCCAGCAGCTATCGCTCCGGGACAGCTAACTATGGCTACACCTTC,CASSYRSGTANYGYTF
14,TRBJ2-1,NA,TRBV9,TRBD2,TGTGCCAGCAGCGTAGGCGGCGGGAGTAATGAGCAGTTCTTC,CASSVGGGSNEQFF
13,TRBJ2-2,NA,TRBV5-8,NA,TGTGCCAGCAGCCTGGGGACAACCGGGGAGCTGTTTTTT,CASSLGTTGELFF
13,TRBJ1-4,NA,TRBV28,NA,TGTGCCAGCAGTCTACGACAGAATGAAAAACTGTTTTTT,CASSLRQNEKLFF
14,TRBJ1-3,NA,TRBV28,NA,TGTGCCAGCAGGCTGGGGGGATCGAGAAACACCATATATTTT,CASRLGGSRNTIYF
13,TRBJ1-2,NA,TRBV30,TRBD1,TGTGCCCTCGGGCCTGACAGGGCTAATGGCTACACCTTC,CALGPDRANGYTF
16,TRBJ1-6,NA,TRBV2,TRBD1,TGTGCCAGCAGCGTATACGGACAGGACAATAATTCACCCCTCCACTTT,CASSVYGQDNNSPLHF
16,TRBJ2-3,NA,TRBV11-2,NA,TGTGCCAGCAGTTTCCTAAACGGGAGAGGCGCAGATACGCAGTATTTT,CASSFLNGRGADTQYF
13,TRBJ1-1,NA,TRBV6-4,NA,TGTGCCAGCAGTGTGGAGGCGAACACTGAAGCTTTCTTT,CASSVEANTEAFF
14,TRBJ1-4,NA,TRBV5-4,NA,TGTGCCAGCAGCTTTGGAGGCGAGAATGAAAAACTGTTTTTT,CASSFGGENEKLFF
15,TRBJ2-1,few,TRBV29-1,TRBD1,TGCAGCGCAGGACAGGGGCGACAGTCCGTCGATGAGCAGTTCTTC,CSAGQGRQSVDEQFF
16,TRBJ2-2,NA,TRBV18,TRBD2,TGTGCCAGCTCCCGAGGACTAGCGGGACCCACCGGGGAGCTGTTTTTT,CASSRGLAGPTGELFF
14,TRBJ1-3,few,TRBV6-1,NA,TGTGCCAGCACTGGGGCCCGGGCTGGAAACACCATATATTTT,CASTGARAGNTIYF
17,TRBJ2-3,NA,TRBV7-3,TRBD2,TGTGCCAGCAGCTTTCTAGCGGGAGGAGGAAGGACAGATACGCAGTATTTT,CASSFLAGGGRTDTQYF
15,TRBJ2-2,NA,TRBV28,TRBD2,TGTGCCAGCCTGGGACTAGCGGGAATTTCCGGGGAGCTGTTTTTT,CASLGLAGISGELFF
13,TRBJ2-2,few,TRBV6-4,NA,TGTGCCAGCAGTGCTAGCGACACCGGGGAGCTGTTTTTT,CASSASDTGELFF
15,TRBJ1-2,NA,TRBV19,TRBD1,TGTGCCAGTAGTATCCGCAGGGGGCTACCCAGTGGCTACACCTTC,CASSIRRGLPSGYTF
17,TRBJ2-1,NA,TRBV5-1,TRBD2,TGCGCCAGCAGCCCCACCATTAGGACTAAGGGGAGGGCTGAGCAGTTCTTC,CASSPTIRTKGRAEQFF
14,TRBJ1-1,once,TRBV5-5,NA,TGTGCCAGCAGCTTGGTCCCGAGGGACACTGAAGCTTTCTTT,CASSLVPRDTEAFF
16,TRBJ1-6,NA,TRBV6-5,NA,TGTGCCAGCAGTTACCATCCCCAGGGAACGGATTCACCCCTCCACTTT,CASSYHPQGTDSPLHF